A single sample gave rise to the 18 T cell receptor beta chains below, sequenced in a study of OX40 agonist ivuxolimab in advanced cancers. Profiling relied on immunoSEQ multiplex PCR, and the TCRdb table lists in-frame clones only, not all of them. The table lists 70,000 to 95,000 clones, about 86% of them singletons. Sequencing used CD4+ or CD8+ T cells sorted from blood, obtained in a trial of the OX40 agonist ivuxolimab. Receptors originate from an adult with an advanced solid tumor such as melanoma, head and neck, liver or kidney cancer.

CDR3 loop: CASSGQGGNSNQPQHF. As DNA, the CDR3 is TGTGCCAGCAGTGGACAGGGGGGGAATAGCAATCAGCCCCAGCATTTT. The chain carries TRBV25-1 and TRBJ1-5; 9 nucleotides agree with TRBD1. The length of the CDR3 is 16 residues. V lost 4 bases and J lost 0; bases outside the gene matches: 4. The germline gives CDR1 MGHDK, CDR2 SYGVNS. Drawing the rest from reference TRBV25-1 and TRBJ1-5, the complete variable domain is EADIYQTPRYLVIGTGKKITLECSQTMGHDKMYWYQQDPGMELHLIHYSYGVNSTEKGDLSSESTVSRIRTEHFPLTLESARPSHTSQYLCASSGQGGNSNQPQHFGDGTRLSIL.

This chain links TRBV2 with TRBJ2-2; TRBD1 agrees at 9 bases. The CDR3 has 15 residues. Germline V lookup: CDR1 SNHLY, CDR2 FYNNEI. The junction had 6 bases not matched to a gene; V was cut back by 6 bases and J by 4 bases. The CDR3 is CASRGQGWSTGELFF. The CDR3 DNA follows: TGTGCCAGCAGGGGACAGGGTTGGTCCACCGGGGAGCTGTTTTTT.

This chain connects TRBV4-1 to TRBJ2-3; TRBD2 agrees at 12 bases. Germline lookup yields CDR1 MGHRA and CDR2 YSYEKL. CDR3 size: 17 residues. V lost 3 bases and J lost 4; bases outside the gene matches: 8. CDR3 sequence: CASSQDLAGGVADTQYF. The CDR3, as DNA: TGCGCCAGCAGCCAGGATCTAGCGGGAGGGGTCGCAGATACGCAGTATTTT.

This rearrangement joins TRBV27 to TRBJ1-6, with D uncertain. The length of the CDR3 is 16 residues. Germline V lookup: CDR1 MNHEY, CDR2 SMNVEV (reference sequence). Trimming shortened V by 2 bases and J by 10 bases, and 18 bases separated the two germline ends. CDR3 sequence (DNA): TGTGCCAGCAGTTTAGGAAGGGCGTCGGATGTATCACCCCTCCACTTT. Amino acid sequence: CASSLGRASDVSPLHF.

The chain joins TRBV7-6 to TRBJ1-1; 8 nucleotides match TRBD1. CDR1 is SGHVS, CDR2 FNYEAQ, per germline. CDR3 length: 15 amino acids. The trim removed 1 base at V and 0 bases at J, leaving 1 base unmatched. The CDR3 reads CASSLGQGMNTEAFF. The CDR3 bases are TGTGCCAGCAGCTTAGGACAGGGGATGAACACTGAAGCTTTCTTT.

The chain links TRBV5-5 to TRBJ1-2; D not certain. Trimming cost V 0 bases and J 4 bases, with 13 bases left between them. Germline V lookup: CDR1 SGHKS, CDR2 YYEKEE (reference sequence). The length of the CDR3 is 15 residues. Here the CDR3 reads CASSLASTVGYGYTF. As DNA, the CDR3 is TGTGCCAGCAGCTTGGCGTCCACGGTCGGCTATGGCTACACCTTC.

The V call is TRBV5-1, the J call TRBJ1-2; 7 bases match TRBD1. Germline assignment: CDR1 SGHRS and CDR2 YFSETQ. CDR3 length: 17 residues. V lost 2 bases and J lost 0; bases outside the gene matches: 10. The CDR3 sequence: CASSFAPGQESNYGYTF. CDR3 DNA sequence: TGCGCCAGCAGCTTCGCCCCCGGACAGGAGTCTAACTATGGCTACACCTTC.

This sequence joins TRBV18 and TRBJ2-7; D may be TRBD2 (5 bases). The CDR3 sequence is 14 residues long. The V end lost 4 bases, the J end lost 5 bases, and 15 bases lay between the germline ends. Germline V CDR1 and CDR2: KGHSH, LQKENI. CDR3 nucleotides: TGTGCCAGCTCACTATCCGGAGGCCCCGACGAGCAGTACTTC. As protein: CASSLSGGPDEQYF. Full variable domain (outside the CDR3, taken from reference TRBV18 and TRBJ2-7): NAGVMQNPRHLVRRRGQEARLRCSPMKGHSHVYWYRQLPEEGLKFMVYLQKENIIDESGMPKERFSAEFPKEGPSILRIQQVVRGDSAAYFCASSLSGGPDEQYFGPGTRLTVT.

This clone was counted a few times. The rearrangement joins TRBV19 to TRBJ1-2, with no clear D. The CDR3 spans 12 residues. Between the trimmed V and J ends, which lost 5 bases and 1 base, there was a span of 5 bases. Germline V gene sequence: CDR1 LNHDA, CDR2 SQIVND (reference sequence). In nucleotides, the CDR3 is TGTGCCAGTAGTTTAGGTAACTATGGCTACACCTTC. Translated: CASSLGNYGYTF.

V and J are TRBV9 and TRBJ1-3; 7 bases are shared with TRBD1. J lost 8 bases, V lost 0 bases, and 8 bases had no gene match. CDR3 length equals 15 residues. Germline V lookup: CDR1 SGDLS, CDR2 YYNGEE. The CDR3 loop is CASSVEGQVKDTIYF. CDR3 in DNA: TGTGCCAGCAGCGTAGAAGGACAGGTTAAGGACACCATATATTTT. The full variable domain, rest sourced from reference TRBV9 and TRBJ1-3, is DSGVTQTPKHLITATGQRVTLRCSPRSGDLSVYWYQQSLDQGLQFLIQYYNGEERAKGNILERFSAQQFPDLHSELNLSSLELGDSALYFCASSVEGQVKDTIYFGEGSWLTVV.

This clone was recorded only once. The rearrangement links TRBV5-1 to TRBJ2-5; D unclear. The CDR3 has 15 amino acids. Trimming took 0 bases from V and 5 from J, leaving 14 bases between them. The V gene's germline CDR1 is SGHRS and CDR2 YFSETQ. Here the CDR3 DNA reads TGCGCCAGCAGCTTGGCTGTCTCCGGTGGGGAGACCCAGTACTTC. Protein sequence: CASSLAVSGGETQYF. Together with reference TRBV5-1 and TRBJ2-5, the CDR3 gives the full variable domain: KAGVTQTPRYLIKTRGQQVTLSCSPISGHRSVSWYQQTPGQGLQFLFEYFSETQRNKGNFPGRFSGRQFSNSRSEMNVSTLELGDSALYLCASSLAVSGGETQYFGPGTRLLVL.

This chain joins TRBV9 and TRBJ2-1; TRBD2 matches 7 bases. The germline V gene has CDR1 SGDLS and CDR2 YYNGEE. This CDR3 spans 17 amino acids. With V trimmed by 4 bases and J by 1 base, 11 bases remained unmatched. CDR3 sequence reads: CASSPRGGRQSYNEQFF. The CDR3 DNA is TGTGCCAGCAGCCCCCGCGGCGGGAGACAATCCTACAATGAGCAGTTCTTC.

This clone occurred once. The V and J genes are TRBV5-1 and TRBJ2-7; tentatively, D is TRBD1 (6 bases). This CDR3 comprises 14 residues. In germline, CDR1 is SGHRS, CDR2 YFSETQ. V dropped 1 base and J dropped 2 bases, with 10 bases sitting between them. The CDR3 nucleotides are TGCGCCAGCAGCTTGCGCAGGGGAACCTACGAGCAGTACTTC. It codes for CASSLRRGTYEQYF.

CDR3 sequence (DNA): TGCGCCAGCAGCCAAGAGGAGGGCACTGGAAACACCATATATTTT. Protein: CASSQEEGTGNTIYF. The chain recombines TRBV4-3 with TRBJ1-3; unclear D gene. The CDR3 has 15 amino acids. Deletions cut 0 bases from V and 2 bases from J, with 8 bases between. From germline, CDR1 is LGHNA and CDR2 YSLEER.

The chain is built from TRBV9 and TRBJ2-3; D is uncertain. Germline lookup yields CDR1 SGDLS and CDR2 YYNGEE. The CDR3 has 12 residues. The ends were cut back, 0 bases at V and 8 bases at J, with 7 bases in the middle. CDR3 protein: CASSVVLGTQYF. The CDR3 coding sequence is TGTGCCAGCAGCGTAGTCCTGGGTACGCAGTATTTT.

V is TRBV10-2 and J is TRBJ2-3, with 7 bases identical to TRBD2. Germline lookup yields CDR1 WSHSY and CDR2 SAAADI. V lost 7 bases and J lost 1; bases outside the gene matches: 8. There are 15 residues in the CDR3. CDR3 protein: CASTIAGWGTDTQYF. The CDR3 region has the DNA TGCGCCAGCACTATAGCGGGTTGGGGCACAGATACGCAGTATTTT.

The CDR3 DNA reads TGTGCTAGTGGTTTGTCGGGACCAACCTACAATGAGCAGTTCTTC. Residues: CASGLSGPTYNEQFF. The chain couples TRBV12-5 to TRBJ2-1; D possibly uses TRBD1 or TRBD2 (5 bases each). This CDR3 spans 15 amino acids. V was cut by 2 bases and J by 2 bases, with 10 bases left in between. Germline lookup yields CDR1 LGHNT and CDR2 FRNRAP.

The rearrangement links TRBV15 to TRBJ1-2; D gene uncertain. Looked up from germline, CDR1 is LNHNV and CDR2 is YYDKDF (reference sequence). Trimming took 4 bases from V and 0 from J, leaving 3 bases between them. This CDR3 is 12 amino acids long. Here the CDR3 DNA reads TGTGCCACCAGCAAAGCTAACTATGGCTACACCTTC. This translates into CATSKANYGYTF.